These T cell receptor beta chains were read from a single sample in a study of cytomegalovirus exposure and HLA in healthy donors. The repertoire was sequenced with immunoSEQ multiplex PCR; TCRdb's copy has only in-frame clones and lacks some. There are more than 95,000 clones in the sample; over 65% occur only once, and roughly 1.7% lies in the top ten. The material sequenced was PBMCs. These receptors were collected from a woman between 35 and 50 years old in good health and CMV-seronegative. CDR3s include the opening cysteine and the closing phenylalanine or tryptophan. The D gene is left open where the match is weak. Expanded clones get a size class; other rows say once, few or many, or leave the size out.

>TRBJ2-1|TRBD2|TRBV27|NA|15
TGTGCCAGCAGTTTCTCCGGGACTAGCGGATCTGAGCAGTTCTTC
CASSFSGTSGSEQFF
>TRBJ1-2|TRBD1|TRBV28|NA|15
TGTGCCAGCAGTGGAGAGGGACAGGGACACTATGGCTACACCTTC
CASSGEGQGHYGYTF
>TRBJ2-2|NA|TRBV25-1|NA|16
TGTGCCAGCAGTGAATTTCACCGGGATGGGGCCGGGGAGCTGTTTTTT
CASSEFHRDGAGELFF
>TRBJ2-1|TRBD1|TRBV2|NA|15
TGTGCCAGCAGGGGTGGACAGGGACCCTACAATGAGCAGTTCTTC
CASRGGQGPYNEQFF
>TRBJ1-1|TRBD1|TRBV5-6|once|14
TGTGCCAGCAGCTTAGGACAGGGGGCTGCTGAAGCTTTCTTT
CASSLGQGAAEAFF
>TRBJ1-5|NA|TRBV9|few|15
TGTGCCAGCAGCGCCGGGACCGGGAGGGATCAGCCCCAGCATTTT
CASSAGTGRDQPQHF
>TRBJ2-7|NA|TRBV6-1|NA|14
TGTGCCAGCAGACTATCCGCCACGGATGGCGAGCAGTACTTC
CASRLSATDGEQYF
>TRBJ2-7|TRBD2|TRBV19|NA|14
TGTGCCAGTAGTACGAGCGGGAAGGCCTTCGAGCAGTACTTC
CASSTSGKAFEQYF
>TRBJ1-2|TRBD1|TRBV28|NA|18
TGTGCCAGCAGTCCTAGCTATGGACAGGTGGGACCCCTATATCGCTACACCTTC
CASSPSYGQVGPLYRYTF
>TRBJ2-1|TRBD2|TRBV4-3|few|15
TGCGCCAGCAGCCAAGAGTTTAGCGGGGGCAATGAGCAGTTCTTC
CASSQEFSGGNEQFF
>TRBJ2-4|NA|TRBV27|NA|16
TGTGCCAGCAGTTTAATGGGAGGGGGGGCCAAAAACATTCAGTACTTC
CASSLMGGGAKNIQYF
>TRBJ2-1|TRBD1|TRBV7-2|few|14
TGTGCCAGCAGCTTAGGGACAGGGGGAAATGAGCAGTTCTTC
CASSLGTGGNEQFF
>TRBJ1-1|NA|TRBV7-9|NA|14
TGTGCCAGCAGCCCCCTGGGGGGGAACACTGAAGCTTTCTTT
CASSPLGGNTEAFF
>TRBJ1-3|NA|TRBV6-6|once|14
TGTGCCAGCAGTCCCGATAGCGGCGGAAACACCATATATTTT
CASSPDSGGNTIYF
>TRBJ2-2|NA|TRBV15|NA|13
TGTGCCACCAGCAGAAACTCACCCGGGGAGCTGTTTTTT
CATSRNSPGELFF
>TRBJ2-6|TRBD1|TRBV5-1|NA|16
TGCGCCAGCAGCCCAGGGGGCTTGGGTGGGGCCAACGTCCTGACTTTC
CASSPGGLGGANVLTF
>TRBJ2-2|TRBD1|TRBV29-1|NA|15
TGCAGCGTTGAGGAAGGGACAGCAAACACCGGGGAGCTGTTTTTT
CSVEEGTANTGELFF
>TRBJ2-2|TRBD2|TRBV9|few|17
TGTGCCAGCAGCGCGACGACTAGCGGGGACGGCACCGGGGAGCTGTTTTTT
CASSATTSGDGTGELFF
>TRBJ2-1|NA|TRBV4-3|NA|13
TGCGCCAGCAGCCAAGATTCTCGACTAGAGCAGTTCTTC
CASSQDSRLEQFF
>TRBJ1-1|TRBD1|TRBV9|few|14
TGTGCCAGCAGCGCGACAGGGGGAGTCGGCGAAGCTTTCTTT
CASSATGGVGEAFF